The 9 T cell receptor beta chains reported below all come from one sample, sequenced in a study of cytomegalovirus exposure and HLA in healthy donors (dated by TCRdb to 2016 to 2017). The library was obtained by the immunoSEQ multiplex PCR assay. The table was pulled from immuneACCESS by TCRdb, which kept in-frame rearrangements only. Such tables lose some clones; where checked, under half of the loss comes from unresolved V genes, and the rest has no known cause. The sample table shows 95,000 to 150,000 clones, and roughly 90% are seen once. More than 5% of the sample comes from the top ten. The sequencing input was PBMCs. These receptors were collected from a woman under 30 in good health and CMV-seropositive.

The chain couples TRBV19 to TRBJ2-3, with TRBD2 matching over 12 bases. This CDR3 has 18 amino acids. Germline V gene data show CDR1 as LNHDA and CDR2 as SQIVND (reference sequence). With 5 bases clipped from V and 1 base from J, the junction kept 10 bases outside the gene matches. The CDR3 DNA reads as TGTGCCAGTAGTCGCAGGACTGCTAGCGGGGGGGGCACAGATACGCAGTATTTT. Amino acid sequence: CASSRRTASGGGTDTQYF. The full variable domain, rest sourced from reference TRBV19 and TRBJ2-3, is DGGITQSPKYLFRKEGQNVTLSCEQNLNHDAMYWYRQDPGQGLRLIYYSQIVNDFQKGDIAEGYSVSREKKESFPLTVTSAQKNPTAFYLCASSRRTASGGGTDTQYFGPGTRLTVL.

The chain recombines TRBV30 with TRBJ1-2, with D maybe TRBD1 (5 bases). CDR1 is GTSNPN and CDR2 is SVGIG in the germline V gene (reference sequence). This CDR3 has 14 residues. Trimming cost V 7 bases and J 4 bases, with 19 bases left between them. DNA for the CDR3: TGTGCCTCCACCTGGGGCAGATCAATCTATGGCTACACCTTC. This codes for CASTWGRSIYGYTF.

The chain uses TRBV7-2 and TRBJ1-5; D perhaps matches TRBD1 (5 bases). The CDR3 has 14 residues. The germline CDR1 and CDR2 sequences are SGHTA and FQGNSA. With 6 bases removed from V and 11 bases from J, the gap between germline ends came to 20 bases. CDR3 nucleotides: TGTGCCAGCAGACCCACAGGAGCCTATATGACCCAGCATTTT. Translation: CASRPTGAYMTQHF. The whole variable domain, remainder taken from reference TRBV7-2 and TRBJ1-5, is GAGVSQSPSNKVTEKGKDVELRCDPISGHTALYWYRQSLGQGLEFLIYFQGNSAPDKSGLPSDRFSAERTGGSVSTLTIQRTQQEDSAVYLCASRPTGAYMTQHFGDGTRLSIL.

This clone was counted a few times. The rearrangement links TRBV30 to TRBJ1-1; possibly TRBD1 for D (5 bases). Germline CDR1 reads GTSNPN; CDR2 reads SVGIG (reference sequence). This CDR3 has 14 residues. Trimming pared 2 bases from V and 4 bases from J, leaving 14 bases between. CDR3 DNA: TGTGCCTGGAGTCTAACAGGTTCGGCCACTGAAGCTTTCTTT. It specifies CAWSLTGSATEAFF.

J is TRBJ1-1 and V is TRBV15, with a weak D call TRBD1 (5 bases). Germline V gene data show CDR1 as LNHNV and CDR2 as YYDKDF (reference sequence). This CDR3 has 15 residues. V was trimmed by 3 bases and J by 8 bases, leaving 19 bases between them. The CDR3 region is CATSSRFPGDGEAFF. DNA of the CDR3: TGTGCCACCAGCAGTAGATTTCCGGGGGACGGGGAAGCTTTCTTT.

The chain recombines TRBV5-1 with TRBJ2-7; 8 bases are shared with TRBD2. This CDR3 region has 14 residues. J lost 3 bases, V lost 3 bases, and 5 bases had no gene match. Germline V lookup: CDR1 SGHRS, CDR2 YFSETQ. The CDR3: CASSSLAGRYEQYF. The CDR3 DNA follows: TGCGCCAGCAGCTCCTTAGCGGGGCGCTACGAGCAGTACTTC.

The chain joins TRBV21-1 to TRBJ2-7; the table gives TRBD2 as D, unverified against the DNA. TRBV21-1 represents a pseudogene. CDR3 length: 14 amino acids. The CDR3 DNA reads as TGTGCCAGCAGACGGACCGACTACCCTTACGAGCAGTACTTC. It yields the protein CASRRTDYPYEQYF.

The chain joins TRBV28 to TRBJ2-5; 7 bases match TRBD1. The length of the CDR3 is 15 residues. CDR1 is MDHEN, CDR2 SYDVKM, per germline. Trimming at V came to 4 bases and at J to 4 bases, leaving 9 bases not matched to a gene. DNA of the CDR3: TGTGCCAGCAGTTCCCCCCATAGGGGGCCAGAGACCCAGTACTTC. It yields the protein CASSSPHRGPETQYF. Variable domain in full (rest from reference TRBV28 and TRBJ2-5): DVKVTQSSRYLVKRTGEKVFLECVQDMDHENMFWYRQDPGLGLRLIYFSYDVKMKEKGDIPEGYSVSREKKERFSLILESASTNQTSMYLCASSSPHRGPETQYFGPGTRLLVL.

J is TRBJ2-1 and V is TRBV25-1; 7 bases are a match to TRBD2. Germline V gene lookup returns CDR1 MGHDK and CDR2 SYGVNS. CDR3 length equals 14 residues. Trimming removed 8 bases from V and 6 bases from J; junction bases left unmatched: 10. CDR3: CASSPLSGGNEQFF. The CDR3 DNA reads TGTGCCAGCTCCCCGCTTTCGGGGGGCAATGAGCAGTTCTTC.